These T cell receptor beta chains were read from a single sample in a study of T cell repertoires in cytomegalovirus infection. MiXCR, applied by TCRdb to the reads, yields one record per CDR3 protein. The profile covers some 680,000 distinct CDR3 sequences, with approximately 40% appearing a single time and more than 2.5% taken by the ten largest. What was sequenced was PBMCs. Receptors were obtained from a human donor in good health (CMV status not recorded). Some clones in this sample may be carry-over from other donors' samples. Each CDR3 is given with its conserved first and last residue. A D gene is named only where the DNA matches it firmly. Size tells how often a clone was seen (once, few, many) or the class of an expanded clone, and some rows leave it out.

j_call d_call v_call clone_size cdr3_aa cdr3_nt
TRBJ2-1 TRBD1 TRBV7-2 few CASSSGQGISYNEQFF TGTGCCAGCAGCTCGGGACAGGGAATCTCCTACAATGAGCAGTTCTTC
TRBJ2-7 TRBD1 TRBV19 . CASSRRWDRTYEQYF TGTGCCAGTAGCCGCCGATGGGACAGGACTTACGAGCAGTACTTC
TRBJ2-7 TRBD1 TRBV10-3 . CAISPGQGNEQYF TGTGCCATCAGCCCAGGACAGGGCAACGAGCAGTACTTC
TRBJ1-1 . TRBV14 . CASSPTGAYTEAFF TGTGCCAGCAGTCCCACAGGAGCCTACACTGAAGCTTTCTTT
TRBJ2-3 . TRBV5-6 . CASSVGAAGVFTDTQYF TGTGCCAGCAGCGTCGGGGCGGCAGGGGTCTTCACAGATACGCAGTATTTT
TRBJ1-2 . TRBV7-2 few CASSPMPSRYRDGYTF TGTGCCAGCAGCCCAATGCCATCCCGCTATCGGGATGGCTACACCTTC
TRBJ2-3 . TRBV29-1 . CSVGALTDTQYF TGCAGCGTTGGAGCCCTCACAGATACGCAGTATTTT
TRBJ1-6 . TRBV19 . CASSMVTSYNSPLHF TGTGCCAGTAGTATGGTGACATCCTATAATTCACCCCTCCACTTT
TRBJ1-3 . TRBV3-1 few CASSQDWGNTIYF TGTGCCAGCAGCCAAGATTGGGGAAACACCATATATTTT
TRBJ2-1 . TRBV29-1 . CSVFGAHHTNEQFF TGCAGCGTTTTCGGGGCCCACCATACCAATGAGCAGTTCTTC
TRBJ2-5 . TRBV5-1 . CASSLERSEETQYF TGCGCCAGCAGCTTGGAACGTAGTGAAGAGACCCAGTACTTC
TRBJ2-1 TRBD2 TRBV7-9 few CASDLGGGRVNEQFF TGTGCCAGCGACCTCGGCGGTGGGAGGGTGAATGAGCAGTTCTTC
TRBJ2-1 TRBD2 TRBV27 . CASSPSIYSGRTVF TGTGCCAGCAGTCCCTCCATCTATAGCGGGAGGACGGTCTTC
TRBJ1-1 TRBD1 TRBV5-6 . CASSSSRTGGGFF TGTGCCAGCAGCTCATCTAGGACAGGGGGGGGATTCTTT
TRBJ1-1 . TRBV6-5 few CASSYIRGPEAFF TGTGCCAGCAGTTACATAAGGGGTCCTGAAGCTTTCTTT
TRBJ1-5 TRBD1 TRBV2 . CASSEAARHSGGGQPQHF TGTGCCAGCAGTGAAGCCGCTCGTCACTCAGGGGGCGGTCAGCCCCAGCATTTT
TRBJ1-6 . TRBV7-9 . CASSLVGRMTSPLHF TGTGCCAGCAGCTTAGTTGGCAGAATGACTTCACCCCTCCACTTT
TRBJ1-2 . TRBV19 . CASSMDGSGYGYTF TGTGCCAGTAGTATGGATGGCAGTGGCTATGGCTACACCTTC
TRBJ2-6 TRBD1 TRBV12-3/TRBV12-4 few CASSLGPGQGYGANVLTF TGTGCCAGCAGTTTAGGCCCTGGACAGGGGTATGGGGCCAACGTCCTGACTTTC
TRBJ2-7 TRBD2 TRBV12-3/TRBV12-4 few CASSLNDGGGRAYEQYF TGTGCCAGCAGTTTGAATGATGGGGGAGGGAGGGCCTACGAGCAGTACTTC
TRBJ2-1 TRBD2 TRBV12-3/TRBV12-4 . CASSLISGSRNEQFF TGTGCCAGCAGTCTGATCAGCGGGAGTAGGAATGAGCAGTTCTTC
TRBJ2-2 . TRBV11-2 few CASSLGSGPGELFF TGTGCCAGCAGCTTAGGATCAGGGCCCGGGGAGCTGTTTTTT
TRBJ1-4 . TRBV6-1 few CASSDNQGRGEKLFF TGTGCCAGCAGTGACAATCAGGGACGGGGTGAAAAACTGTTTTTT
TRBJ1-2 . TRBV6-6 once CAVTSDIFIYGYTF TGTGCCGTAACATCGGATATTTTCATCTATGGCTACACCTTC
TRBJ2-1 TRBD2 TRBV5-1 few CASSSTGTSGYNEQFF TGCGCCAGCAGCTCGACAGGGACTAGCGGTTACAATGAGCAGTTCTTC
TRBJ1-5 . TRBV15 many CATSRGGSRGNQPQHF TGTGCCACCAGCAGAGGGGGGAGCCGGGGGAATCAGCCCCAGCATTTT
TRBJ2-4 . TRBV7-2 few CASSLALANIQYF TGTGCCAGCAGCTTGGCACTAGCAAACATTCAGTACTTC
TRBJ2-7 TRBD1 TRBV7-9 few CASSFGRDRVTYEQYF TGTGCCAGCAGCTTCGGACGGGACAGGGTAACCTACGAGCAGTACTTC
TRBJ1-3 . TRBV7-2 many CASSLSWGNTIYF TGTGCCAGCAGCTTATCTTGGGGAAACACCATATATTTT
TRBJ2-7 TRBD2 TRBV6-5 few CASSPSGSAVGEQYF TGTGCCAGCAGCCCCAGCGGGAGTGCCGTCGGGGAGCAGTACTTC
TRBJ2-7 . TRBV4-1 . CASSPDMYEQYF TGTGCCAGCAGTCCTGACATGTACGAGCAGTACTTC
TRBJ2-1 . TRBV7-2 few CASSLALRQGQFF TGTGCCAGCAGCTTAGCATTGAGGCAGGGGCAGTTCTTC
TRBJ2-1 TRBD2 TRBV7-9 many CASSLTGTSGSNNEQFF TGTGCCAGCAGCTTAACAGGGACTAGCGGGAGCAACAATGAGCAGTTCTTC
TRBJ2-3 . TRBV5-6 . CASSLIRNGGPDTQYF TGTGCCAGCAGCTTGATCCGGAACGGGGGACCAGATACGCAGTATTTT
TRBJ2-3 . TRBV5-1 once CASSSYEWEDTQYF TGCGCCAGCAGCTCGTACGAATGGGAAGATACGCAGTATTTT
TRBJ1-3 . TRBV15 . CATRPGSGNTISF TGTGCCACCAGACCCGGCTCTGGAAACACCATATCTTTT
TRBJ1-5 TRBD1 TRBV28 few CASSFRDRVNQPQHF TGTGCCAGCAGTTTCCGGGACAGGGTAAATCAGCCCCAGCATTTT
TRBJ2-7 . TRBV7-2 many CASSSALGGYEQYF TGTGCCAGCAGCTCTGCCCTAGGCGGGTACGAGCAGTACTTC
TRBJ1-5 . TRBV2 . CASSSGLGQPQHF TGTGCCAGCAGTTCAGGGTTGGGGCAGCCCCAGCATTTT
TRBJ2-2 TRBD1 TRBV12-3/TRBV12-4 . CASRASGQANTGELFF TGTGCCAGCAGAGCCTCGGGACAGGCAAACACCGGGGAGCTGTTTTTT
TRBJ2-3 . TRBV28 many CASTLGGAWSTDTQYF TGTGCCAGCACTCTAGGGGGTGCTTGGAGCACAGATACGCAGTATTTT
TRBJ2-5 . TRBV27 . CASSLRSDYRQETQYF TGTGCCAGCAGTTTGAGATCGGACTACCGCCAAGAGACCCAGTACTTC
TRBJ2-2 TRBD2 TRBV27 few CASRLSGRALNTGELFF TGTGCCAGCAGACTTAGCGGGAGGGCCTTGAACACCGGGGAGCTGTTTTTT
TRBJ1-2 TRBD1 TRBV6-6 few CASSSRGQGQKYGYTF TGTGCCAGCAGTTCCCGAGGACAGGGGCAGAAGTATGGCTACACCTTC